These 21 T cell receptor beta chains originate from one sample sequenced in a study of T cells in Graves' hyperthyroidism and ophthalmopathy (dated by TCRdb to between 2018 and 2021). The method was multiplex PCR. The data were produced on an Illumina HiSeq 2000. The TCR beta CDR3 regions were amplified from the RNA transcripts. A first-round RT-PCR of the TCR CDR3 used the HTBI primer set with the Qiagen OneStep RT-PCR kit. The raw public reads went through TCRdb reprocessing: fastp at Q25, MiXCR clone calling, in-frame beta chains kept. Duplicate CDR3 protein sequences are folded into a single record with the most common DNA and genes. This sample is represented by around 200,000 distinct CDR3 sequences; 15% to 20% of them were singletons. The ten largest clones take up roughly 32% of the sample. Sequencing was performed on blood. These TCRs come from a woman aged 45-65 years with Graves' hyperthyroidism.

This clonotype was seen at least ten times. The V gene is TRBV19, the J gene TRBJ2-7, with 10 bases matching TRBD2. Germline V lookup: CDR1 LNHDA, CDR2 SQIVND (reference sequence). The V segment lost 2 bases and the J segment 5 bases; nucleotides outside the gene matches: 9. The length of the CDR3 is 16 residues. The CDR3 loop reads CASSIKAGGNFHEQYF. Here the CDR3 DNA reads TGTGCCAGTAGTATAAAAGCGGGGGGGAACTTCCACGAGCAGTACTTC.

This clonotype came up a few times. Just one base apart from a much larger clone, this may be a read error. The V gene is TRBV6-5, the J gene TRBJ2-3, with a weak D call TRBD1 (6 bases). The germline V gene has CDR1 MNHEY and CDR2 SVGAGI. CDR3 length: 14 amino acids. The CDR3 nucleotides read TGTGCCAGCAGTTACGGGACAAGCACAGGTACGCAGTATTTT. It translates to CASSYGTSTGTQYF.

Points on this clonotype: A junction boundary mismatches the germline segment, possibly from a read error. The rearrangement uses TRBV27 and TRBJ1-1, with 8 bases that match TRBD1. Germline V CDR1 and CDR2: MNHEY, SMNVEV (reference sequence). The CDR3 is made up of 16 amino acids. The CDR3 bases are TGCGCCAGCAGTCCCAGGGGGCCCAGCATGAACACTGAAGCTTTCTTT. Amino acid sequence: CASSPRGPSMNTEAFF.

This clonotype was seen ten or more times. J is TRBJ2-5 and V is TRBV2; D uncertain. With 6 bases removed from V and 2 bases from J, the gap between germline ends came to 13 bases. CDR3 length equals 14 residues. CDR1 is SNHLY and CDR2 is FYNNEI in the germline V gene. The CDR3 region has the DNA TGTGCCAGCAGCCCCGCTGGCTTTCAAGAGACCCAGTACTTC. Its translation: CASSPAGFQETQYF.

This clonotype came up a few times. The chain recombines TRBV4-3 with TRBJ2-2; 9 nucleotides agree with TRBD2. This CDR3 has 16 amino acids. J gave up 0 bases and V 1 base, and 0 bases lay outside the gene matches. Germline lookup yields CDR1 LGHNA and CDR2 YSLEER. CDR3 nucleotide sequence: TGCGCCAGCAGCCAAGGACTAGCGGCGAACACCGGGGAGCTGTTTTTT. This gives the protein CASSQGLAANTGELFF.

This sequence joins TRBV7-9 and TRBJ1-5; D is possibly TRBD1 (6 bases). CDR3 length: 14 amino acids. Germline V gene data show CDR1 as SEHNR and CDR2 as FQNEAQ (reference sequence). The V end lost 2 bases, the J end lost 6 bases, and 11 bases lay between the germline ends. DNA of the CDR3: TGTGCCAGCAGCTTACGGGAAGGGGGTCAGCCCCAGCATTTT. This sequence encodes CASSLREGGQPQHF.

The chain is built from TRBV2 and TRBJ1-2; TRBD1 is a possible D gene (5 bases). Between the trimmed V and J ends, which lost 2 bases and 6 bases, there was a span of 10 bases. The CDR3 contains 13 residues. Germline V gives CDR1 SNHLY, CDR2 FYNNEI. The CDR3 spells CASSEQQGHGYTF. Here the CDR3 DNA reads TGTGCCAGCAGTGAACAGCAGGGCCATGGCTACACCTTC.

This clonotype was observed at least ten times. The rearrangement links TRBV6-1 to TRBJ1-2; weak D call: TRBD1 (5 bases). The V gene lost 5 bases and the J gene lost 5 bases, with 12 bases spanning the gap. This CDR3 contains 13 residues. Germline loops: CDR1 MNHNS, CDR2 SASEGT. DNA for the CDR3: TGTGCCAGCAGTTTGGACAAAGCTTATGGCTACACCTTC. It translates to CASSLDKAYGYTF.

This clonotype showed up many times. This chain uses TRBV27 with TRBJ2-7, with D maybe TRBD1 (5 bases). Trimming removed 5 bases from V and 2 bases from J, with 16 bases in between. CDR3 length: 15 residues. From germline, CDR1 is MNHEY and CDR2 SMNVEV (reference sequence). The CDR3 nucleotides read TGTGCCAGCAGTGTTGGGGTCCCAGGGCCCTACGAGCAGTACTTC. Amino acid sequence: CASSVGVPGPYEQYF.

This clonotype showed up many times. The rearrangement uses TRBV3-1 and TRBJ2-1, with D perhaps matching TRBD2 (6 bases). Germline V CDR1 and CDR2: LGHDT, YNNKEL (reference sequence). The CDR3 totals 17 residues. Trimming pared 0 bases from V and 2 bases from J, leaving 14 bases between. CDR3 in amino acids: CASSQDLEGRTYNEQFF. DNA for the CDR3: TGTGCCAGCAGCCAAGATTTGGAGGGACGTACCTACAATGAGCAGTTCTTC.

This clonotype showed up many times. The V call is TRBV7-2, the J call TRBJ1-2; 8 bases are shared with TRBD1. The ends lost 4 bases at V and 5 bases at J; junction bases unmatched: 9. The germline V gene encodes CDR1 SGHTA and CDR2 FQGNSA. The CDR3 runs to 15 residues. The CDR3 protein is CASSYGAGQGYGYTF. CDR3 DNA sequence: TGTGCCAGCAGCTACGGAGCAGGACAGGGATATGGCTACACCTTC.

In its sample, this clonotype was seen many times. The chain recombines TRBV12-3 or TRBV12-4 with TRBJ2-2; 8 nucleotides align to TRBD2. The CDR3 extends over 15 amino acids. With 5 bases clipped from V and 7 bases from J, the junction kept 9 bases outside the gene matches. CDR3 coding DNA: TGTGCCAGCAGTCCATTAGCGGGGTCGGGCGGGGAGCTGTTTTTT. Amino acids: CASSPLAGSGGELFF.

The chain recombines TRBV4-3 with TRBJ1-3; D ambiguous. Looked up from germline, CDR1 is LGHNA and CDR2 is YSLEER. With 0 bases removed from V and 4 bases from J, the gap between germline ends came to 16 bases. The CDR3 length is 17 residues. The CDR3 sequence: CASSQDLARQNGNTIYF. CDR3 in DNA: TGCGCCAGCAGCCAAGATCTGGCCAGGCAGAACGGAAACACCATATATTTT.

This rearrangement joins TRBV2 to TRBJ1-4; 8 nucleotides agree with TRBD1. Germline lookup yields CDR1 SNHLY and CDR2 FYNNEI. Trimming at V came to 7 bases and at J to 4 bases, leaving 11 bases not matched to a gene. The CDR3 runs to 16 residues. CDR3 nucleotides: TGTGCCAGCAAATCCTCCGGGACAGGTCTTAATGAAAAACTGTTTTTT. Translating gives CASKSSGTGLNEKLFF.

Many counts were recorded for this clonotype. V is TRBV2 and J is TRBJ1-1, with D perhaps TRBD1 (6 bases). Trimming pared 10 bases from V and 10 bases from J, leaving 19 bases between. This CDR3 has 12 amino acids. The germline gives CDR1 SNHLY, CDR2 FYNNEI. The DNA of the CDR3 is TGTGCCACGACAGGCACAGTCTCTGGAGCTTTCTTT. This sequence encodes CATTGTVSGAFF. The full variable domain, with the rest looked up from reference TRBV2 and TRBJ1-1, is EPEVTQTPSHQVTQMGQEVILRCVPISNHLYFYWYRQILGQKVEFLVSFYNNEISEKSEIFDDQFSVERPDGSNFTLKIRSTKLEDSAMYFCATTGTVSGAFFGQGTRLTVV.

This clonotype was observed many times. This chain uses TRBV6-1 with TRBJ2-7; D not resolved. V was trimmed by 3 bases and J by 1 base, leaving 7 bases between them. The V gene's germline CDR1 is MNHNS and CDR2 SASEGT. The CDR3 is 13 residues long. CDR3 loop: CASSELASYEQYF. CDR3 nucleotide sequence: TGTGCCAGCAGTGAGTTGGCTTCCTACGAGCAGTACTTC.

The table lists this clonotype with many counts. The chain is built from TRBV20-1 and TRBJ1-2; tentatively, D is TRBD1 (5 bases). V was clipped by 4 bases and J by 5 bases, with 8 bases between them. Germline V lookup: CDR1 DFQATT, CDR2 SNEGSKA (reference sequence). The CDR3 runs 11 residues. The CDR3 region is CSAMQGYGYTF. For the CDR3, the DNA is TGCAGTGCTATGCAGGGATATGGCTACACCTTC.

This clonotype showed up many times. This sequence joins TRBV6-1 and TRBJ2-1, with a weak D call TRBD1 (5 bases). Trimming shortened V by 7 bases and J by 4 bases, and 8 bases separated the two germline ends. This CDR3 contains 12 residues. Germline values: CDR1 MNHNS, CDR2 SASEGT. CDR3 in DNA: TGTGCCAGCACGACAGATTACAATGAGCAGTTCTTC. It yields the protein CASTTDYNEQFF.

The rearrangement joins TRBV4-3 to TRBJ2-1; D may be TRBD1 or TRBD2 (6 bases each). This CDR3 spans 17 amino acids. V lost 0 bases and J 7 bases, leaving 19 bases between the germline ends. Germline CDR1 reads LGHNA; CDR2 reads YSLEER. CDR3 sequence (DNA): TGCGCCAGCAGCCAAGAAAGGCTCGGGGGCTCTAGGAATGAGCAGTTCTTC. Translating gives CASSQERLGGSRNEQFF.

This clonotype came up many times. The chain uses TRBV7-2 and TRBJ2-7; D ambiguous. The germline V and J ends were trimmed by 0 bases and 9 bases, with 9 bases remaining between them. The germline V gene has CDR1 SGHTA and CDR2 FQGNSA. This CDR3 region has 12 residues. Here the CDR3 DNA reads TGTGCCAGCAGCTTAGCAACTGCTTGGCAGTACTTC. It yields the protein CASSLATAWQYF.

This clonotype was picked up many times. CDR3 region: CASKTTSGGAWEQFF. CDR3 nucleotide sequence: TGCGCCAGTAAAACCACTAGCGGGGGGGCCTGGGAGCAGTTCTTC. The gene calls are TRBV5-1 and TRBJ2-1, with 13 bases identical to TRBD2. The CDR3 sequence is 15 residues long. Per the germline V gene, CDR1 is SGHRS and CDR2 is YFSETQ. With 8 bases clipped from V and 10 bases from J, the junction kept 12 bases outside the gene matches.